Listed below are T cell receptor beta chains from one sample, sequenced in a study of T cells in Graves' hyperthyroidism and ophthalmopathy. TCRdb used MiXCR to reprocess the multiplex PCR reads, holding one entry per CDR3 protein. The sample has some 600,000 distinct CDR3 sequences, about 45% seen once. Material: peripheral blood or thyroid tissue (not recorded which). The source of these receptors is a woman in her late teens or twenties with Graves' hyperthyroidism. CDR3s include the opening cysteine and the closing phenylalanine or tryptophan. The D gene is left open where the match is weak. Not all rows give a size; the values are once, few, many and, for expanded clones, a class.

CDR3aa | CDR3nt | j_gene | v_gene | abundance | d_gene
CASSFSGRNTEAFF | TGTGCCAGCAGCTTTTCAGGGCGGAACACTGAAGCTTTCTTT | TRBJ1-1 | TRBV7-9 | few | -
CSAVDRGLNTEAFF | TGCAGTGCTGTGGACAGGGGGTTGAACACTGAAGCTTTCTTT | TRBJ1-1 | TRBV20-1 | - | TRBD1
CSVEEAGGTEAFF | TGCAGCGTTGAGGAGGCAGGGGGCACTGAAGCTTTCTTT | TRBJ1-1 | TRBV29-1 | - | TRBD1
CASGARTGWLEQYF | TGTGCCAGCGGGGCGAGGACAGGGTGGCTCGAGCAGTACTTC | TRBJ2-7 | TRBV12-3/TRBV12-4 | - | TRBD1
CASSPGDSETQYF | TGTGCCAGCAGCCCCGGGGATTCCGAGACCCAGTACTTC | TRBJ2-5 | TRBV7-6 | - | -
CASSLRERTEAFF | TGTGCCAGCAGCTTAAGGGAGAGGACTGAAGCTTTCTTT | TRBJ1-1 | TRBV7-8 | few | -
CASSLEGSYEQYF | TGTGCCAGCAGCTTAGAGGGTTCCTACGAGCAGTACTTC | TRBJ2-7 | TRBV5-1 | many | -
CSVGSGGGIDEQYF | TGCAGCGTTGGAAGTGGCGGGGGGATCGACGAGCAGTACTTC | TRBJ2-7 | TRBV29-1 | many | TRBD2
CASSLVRGEKLFF | TGCGCCAGCAGCTTGGTTCGCGGTGAAAAACTGTTTTTT | TRBJ1-4 | TRBV5-1 | many | -
CASSHPPRGRYEQYF | TGTGCCAGCAGCCACCCTCCGAGGGGACGATACGAGCAGTACTTC | TRBJ2-7 | TRBV7-2 | - | -
CASSYSTDRGYEQYF | TGTGCCAGCAGTTACTCAACTGACCGAGGCTACGAGCAGTACTTC | TRBJ2-7 | TRBV7-8 | - | -
CASSLIRESNSPLHF | TGTGCCAGCAGCTTAATCCGGGAGTCCAATTCACCCCTCCACTTT | TRBJ1-6 | TRBV7-3 | few | -
CASAATGSNSPLHF | TGTGCCAGCGCCGCTACAGGGTCTAATTCACCCCTCCACTTT | TRBJ1-6 | TRBV7-9 | - | -
CAISERETGGYTF | TGTGCCATCAGTGAGAGGGAGACGGGCGGCTACACCTTC | TRBJ1-2 | TRBV10-3 | - | -
CASSSRSRDEQYF | TGTGCCAGCAGCTCCCGGTCCAGGGACGAGCAGTACTTC | TRBJ2-7 | TRBV5-8 | many | -
CSARDPGGTEAFF | TGCAGTGCTAGAGACCCAGGGGGCACTGAAGCTTTCTTT | TRBJ1-1 | TRBV20-1 | few | TRBD1
CSAEGGGWSNTEAFF | TGCAGTGCCGAGGGTGGGGGGTGGTCTAACACTGAAGCTTTCTTT | TRBJ1-1 | TRBV20-1 | - | -
CASSKFPSLNYGYTF | TGTGCCAGCTCCAAATTCCCTTCCTTGAACTATGGCTACACCTTC | TRBJ1-2 | TRBV2 | few | -
CATSDTTTDTQYF | TGTGCCACCAGTGATACGACTACAGATACGCAGTATTTT | TRBJ2-3 | TRBV24-1 | - | -
CATSDWRTAKGNQSQHF | TGTGCCACCAGTGATTGGAGGACAGCCAAGGGCAATCAGTCCCAGCATTTT | TRBJ1-5 | TRBV24-1 | few | -
CASSGVTNEKLFF | TGTGCCAGCAGTGGAGTAACTAATGAAAAACTGTTTTTT | TRBJ1-4 | TRBV25-1 | - | -
CASRLRTGAYSNQPQHF | TGTGCCAGCAGACTTAGGACAGGGGCATATAGCAATCAGCCCCAGCATTTT | TRBJ1-5 | TRBV2 | few | TRBD1
CATRGSEETQYF | TGTGCCACCCGTGGGAGCGAAGAGACCCAGTACTTC | TRBJ2-5 | TRBV19 | medium-sized | -
CSVEGGEAGGGETQYF | TGCAGCGTTGAAGGGGGAGAAGCGGGAGGAGGGGAGACCCAGTACTTC | TRBJ2-5 | TRBV29-1 | few | TRBD2
CSADPGPDTDTQYF | TGCAGCGCCGACCCAGGGCCAGACACAGATACGCAGTATTTT | TRBJ2-3 | TRBV29-1 | - | -
CASRNQGGSPLHF | TGTGCCAGCAGGAACCAGGGGGGATCCCCCCTCCACTTT | TRBJ1-6 | TRBV2 | - | TRBD1
CSAREDTDNEQFF | TGCAGTGCTAGAGAGGACACTGACAATGAGCAGTTCTTC | TRBJ2-1 | TRBV20-1 | - | -
CSARDPTQYF | TGCAGTGCTAGAGATCCCACCCAGTACTTC | TRBJ2-5 | TRBV20-1 | - | -
CASSLARTGEQPQHF | TGTGCCAGCAGCTTAGCCAGGACAGGGGAACAGCCCCAGCATTTT | TRBJ1-5 | TRBV7-9 | many | TRBD1
CSVRALSGNTF | TGCAGCGTTCGAGCCCTCTCTGGAAACACCTTC | TRBJ1-2 | TRBV29-1 | - | -
CASSQVTGQETQYF | TGCGCCAGCAGCCAAGTGACAGGGCAAGAGACCCAGTACTTC | TRBJ2-5 | TRBV7-3 | - | TRBD1
CSARSGVYGYTF | TGCAGTGCTAGATCCGGGGTTTATGGCTACACCTTC | TRBJ1-2 | TRBV20-1 | once | -
CSASWGQGDEQYF | TGCAGTGCTAGTTGGGGGCAGGGCGACGAGCAGTACTTC | TRBJ2-7 | TRBV20-1 | - | -
CASRYSEGNTEAFF | TGTGCCAGCAGGTACAGCGAAGGGAACACTGAAGCTTTCTTT | TRBJ1-1 | TRBV2 | many | -
CATTRLAGGPKETQYF | TGTGCCACCACTCGACTAGCGGGAGGGCCGAAGGAGACCCAGTACTTC | TRBJ2-5 | TRBV15 | many | TRBD2
CASREMGEETQYF | TGTGCCAGCAGGGAGATGGGGGAAGAGACCCAGTACTTC | TRBJ2-5 | TRBV7-9 | - | -
CASSEGTSGAHEQYF | TGTGCCAGCAGTGAAGGGACTAGCGGAGCCCACGAGCAGTACTTC | TRBJ2-7 | TRBV25-1 | - | TRBD2
CASRRSAGPSSYEQYF | TGTGCCAGCAGAAGATCGGCTGGGCCAAGCTCCTACGAGCAGTACTTC | TRBJ2-7 | TRBV25-1 | - | -
CASSDWQGGWQPQHF | TGTGCCAGTAGTGACTGGCAGGGCGGTTGGCAGCCCCAGCATTTT | TRBJ1-5 | TRBV19 | - | -